This T cell receptor (beta chain) was captured by sequencing in a study of T cells after yellow fever vaccination. For the study at large: Fractions low in cell number were prepared with SMART-Seq v4 Ultra Low Input.

General study findings and limits: It was a weaker secondary response, yet one that peaked faster, at day 5 versus 15. Abundant clonotypes (contaminants from the bulk population) could be present in FACS-sorted repertoires.

The length of the CDR3 is 12 residues. Germline V CDR1 and CDR2: DFQATT, SNEGSKA (reference sequence). Trimming left V 4 bases short and J 0 bases short, with 5 bases between. They built TCR cDNA with 5'RACE template switching, a step that put in a universal primer site and UMIs. One entry per CDR3 protein results from TCRdb running MiXCR on the 5' RACE reads. The sample lists roughly 350,000 distinct CDR3 sequences; approximately 4% were seen once. This clonotype was picked up many times. Its cognate antigen is unknown. This receptor was obtained from a young man who received the YFV17D yellow fever vaccine. The sequencing used PBMCs, collected 5 days after the yellow fever booster vaccination. The chain joins TRBV20-1 to TRBJ2-3; D uncertain. The CDR3 nucleotides read TGCAGTGCTAAACCAAGCACAGATACGCAGTATTTT. It translates to CSAKPSTDTQYF.